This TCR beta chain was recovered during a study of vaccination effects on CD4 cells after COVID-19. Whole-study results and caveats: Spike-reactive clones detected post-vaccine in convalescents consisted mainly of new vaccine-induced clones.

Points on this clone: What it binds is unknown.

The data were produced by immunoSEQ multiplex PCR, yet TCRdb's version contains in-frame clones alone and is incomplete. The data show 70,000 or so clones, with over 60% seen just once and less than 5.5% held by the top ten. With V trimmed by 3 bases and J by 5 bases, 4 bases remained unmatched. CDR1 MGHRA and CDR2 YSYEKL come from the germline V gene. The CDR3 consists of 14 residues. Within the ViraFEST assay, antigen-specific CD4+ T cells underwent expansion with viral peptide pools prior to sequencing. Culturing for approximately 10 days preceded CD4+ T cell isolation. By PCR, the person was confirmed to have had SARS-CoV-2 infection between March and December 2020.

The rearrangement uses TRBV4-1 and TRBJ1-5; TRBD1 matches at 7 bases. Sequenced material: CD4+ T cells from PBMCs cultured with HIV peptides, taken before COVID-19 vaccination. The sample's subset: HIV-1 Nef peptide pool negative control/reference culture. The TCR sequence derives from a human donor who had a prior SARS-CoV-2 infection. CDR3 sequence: CASSQGQIDQPQHF. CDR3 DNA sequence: TGCGCCAGCAGCCAGGGACAGATAGATCAGCCCCAGCATTTT.